The clone carrying this T cell receptor beta chain appeared many times. These data come from a study of kidney transplant recipient with SARS-CoV-2 infection. CDR1 and CDR2 (germline): DFQATT, SNEGSKA (reference sequence). The CDR3 has 14 amino acids. V dropped 5 bases and J dropped 6; count of bases not matched to a gene: 7. Each CDR3 protein is one row after TCRdb ran MiXCR on the reads. The table has under 250,000 distinct CDR3 sequences, less than 35% seen once. The gene calls are TRBV20-1 and TRBJ2-2; 9 nucleotides agree with TRBD2. The sequences come from a blood sample, collected at baseline and on day 111 from a kidney transplant recipient. This receptor was taken from a male patient aged 25-45 years who had COVID-19 and was a kidney transplant recipient. Part of the T cells may come from the graft donor. CDR3 nucleotide sequence: TGCAGTGCTGGCAGCGGGAGGCGCCCCGGGGAGCTGTTTTTT. Its translation: CSAGSGRRPGELFF.